Listed below are T cell receptor beta chains from one sample, sequenced in a study of OX40 agonist ivuxolimab in advanced cancers. TCRdb's copy holds only in-frame clones and misses some; the assay was immunoSEQ multiplex PCR. The sample carries about 64,000 clones, about 85% recorded once. Sequences were derived from CD4+ or CD8+ T cells sorted from blood, sampled in a trial of the OX40 agonist ivuxolimab. The receptors here all came from an adult with an advanced solid tumor such as melanoma, head and neck, liver or kidney cancer. The CDR3 runs from the conserved cysteine through the conserved F or W. D genes are given only for firm matches. Some rows mark clone size as missing; the rest say once, few, many or name a class of expanded clone.

clone size	V gene	J gene	D gene	CDR3 DNA	CDR3 protein
.	TRBV15	TRBJ1-5	.	TGTGCCACAGCACAGGCTAGCAATCAGCCCCAGCATTTT	CATAQASNQPQHF
.	TRBV5-5	TRBJ1-5	TRBD1	TGTGCCAGCAGCGACAGGGGAATGCAGCCCCAGCATTTT	CASSDRGMQPQHF
few	TRBV5-8	TRBJ1-5	.	TGTGCCAGCAGCTTGGCCAATCAGCCCCAGCATTTT	CASSLANQPQHF
.	TRBV5-4	TRBJ2-5	TRBD2	TGTGCCAGCAGCCGCCCTCTAGCGGGAGAGCAAGAGACCCAGTACTTC	CASSRPLAGEQETQYF
.	TRBV5-1	TRBJ2-7	.	TGCGCCAGCAGCTTGGTATGGGGGTCTACCTACGAGCAGTACTTC	CASSLVWGSTYEQYF
.	TRBV7-3	TRBJ2-5	TRBD2	TGTGCCAGCAGCTCTAGCGGGGGGGCCCGAGAGACCCAGTACTTC	CASSSSGGARETQYF
.	TRBV13	TRBJ2-7	TRBD1	TGTGCCAGCAGCCGTCCAGGGGGCTATGGCGAGCAGTACTTC	CASSRPGGYGEQYF
.	TRBV7-9	TRBJ2-7	.	TGTGCCAGCAGCTTCACCCCTAGCTACGAGCAGTACTTC	CASSFTPSYEQYF
.	TRBV15	TRBJ1-5	.	TGTGCCACCAGCAGAGATGGCTTTTCCCGTAGCAATCAGCCCCAGCATTTT	CATSRDGFSRSNQPQHF
.	TRBV2	TRBJ2-7	.	TGTGCCAGCAGTCAGGTGGTCGAGCAGTACTTC	CASSQVVEQYF
.	TRBV29-1	TRBJ1-1	.	TGCAGCGTTGAAGATGACTCTACGCAGAACACTGAAGCTTTCTTT	CSVEDDSTQNTEAFF
.	TRBV19	TRBJ2-1	TRBD2	TGTGCCAGTAGTATAGGGCGGACTAGCAATGAGCAGTTCTTC	CASSIGRTSNEQFF
.	TRBV15	TRBJ2-5	TRBD2	TGTGCCACCAGCAGAGTACTTGTTTTGCGGGGGAGCTATGAAGAGACCCAGTACTTC	CATSRVLVLRGSYEETQYF
.	TRBV7-2	TRBJ2-5	TRBD2	TGTGCCAGCAGCTGGGGGGCGGGACTAGCGGGGCTAGAGACCCAGTACTTC	CASSWGAGLAGLETQYF
.	TRBV6-5	TRBJ1-1	.	TGTGCCAGCAGTTACAACGGGGGGGTCACTGAAGCTTTCTTT	CASSYNGGVTEAFF
.	TRBV15	TRBJ2-7	TRBD1	TGTGCCACCAGCCGCGACAGGGCCGGCCCCTACGAGCAGTACTTC	CATSRDRAGPYEQYF
once	TRBV28	TRBJ2-3	TRBD2	TGTGCCAGCAGCTCATCTCTAGCGGGATCGTATCCAGATACGCAGTATTTT	CASSSSLAGSYPDTQYF
.	TRBV7-3	TRBJ2-2	.	TGTGCCAGCAGCTTGTCGGACAGTAACACCGGGGAGCTGTTTTTT	CASSLSDSNTGELFF